This T cell receptor beta chain derives from a study of regulatory T cells in long-lasting Graves disease. Study-wide points: Patients whose Graves' disease persisted exhibited lower TCR diversity than those newly diagnosed. The small sample size may have reduced accuracy.

This clonotype was counted many times. Its antigen is unidentified. With iRepertoire HTBI primers and Arm-PCR of CDR3 regions, TCR beta libraries were built. Original processing notes: The samples included around 64 TRBV and some 14 TRBJ segments. TCRdb called the multiplex PCR reads again in MiXCR, with one record for every CDR3 protein. These V and J calls are TCRdb output, not the study's own analysis. The sample holds a few hundred thousand distinct CDR3 sequences; 12% are singletons and the top ten take around 18%. From germline, CDR1 is SGHRS and CDR2 YFSETQ. CDR3 size: 12 residues. Between the trimmed V and J ends, which lost 0 bases and 8 bases, there was a span of 8 bases. Time point denoted: newly diagnosed GD, antithyroid drugs for less than 3 months. Construction of the TCR library relied on RNA isolated from PBMCs. These same data were also listed under a study on T cells in Graves' hyperthyroidism and ophthalmopathy. This second study notes: Diagnoses were established using clinical symptoms, serum thyroxine and TRAb, thyroid ultrasound and orbital computed tomography.

V gene TRBV5-1 combines with J gene TRBJ1-2, with D perhaps matching TRBD1 (5 bases). Here the sequenced sample was peripheral blood mononuclear cells (PBMCs), taken at new diagnosis, from a patient treated with antithyroid drugs. This TCR was sampled from a woman under 30 with Graves disease. The CDR3 DNA reads as TGCGCCAGCAGCTTGGACGACAGCGGCTACACCTTC. It is translated as CASSLDDSGYTF. The complete variable domain, with remaining parts taken from reference TRBV5-1 and TRBJ1-2, reads KAGVTQTPRYLIKTRGQQVTLSCSPISGHRSVSWYQQTPGQGLQFLFEYFSETQRNKGNFPGRFSGRQFSNSRSEMNVSTLELGDSALYLCASSLDDSGYTFGSGTRLTVV.